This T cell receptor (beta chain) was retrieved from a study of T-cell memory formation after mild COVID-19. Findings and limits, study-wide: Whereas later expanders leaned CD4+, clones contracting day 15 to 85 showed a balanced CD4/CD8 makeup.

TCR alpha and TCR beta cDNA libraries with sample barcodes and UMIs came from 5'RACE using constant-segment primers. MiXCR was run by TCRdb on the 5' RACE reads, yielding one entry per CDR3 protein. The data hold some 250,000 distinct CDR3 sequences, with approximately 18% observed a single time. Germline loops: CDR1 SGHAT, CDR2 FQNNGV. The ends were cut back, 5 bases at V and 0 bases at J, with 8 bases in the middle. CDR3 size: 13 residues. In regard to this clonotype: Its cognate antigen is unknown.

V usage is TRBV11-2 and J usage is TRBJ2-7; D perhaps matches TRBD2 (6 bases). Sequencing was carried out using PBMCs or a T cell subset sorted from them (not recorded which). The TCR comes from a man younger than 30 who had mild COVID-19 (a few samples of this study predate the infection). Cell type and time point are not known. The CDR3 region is CASSGGISYEQYF. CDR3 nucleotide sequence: TGTGCCAGCAGCGGGGGGATCTCCTACGAGCAGTACTTC.